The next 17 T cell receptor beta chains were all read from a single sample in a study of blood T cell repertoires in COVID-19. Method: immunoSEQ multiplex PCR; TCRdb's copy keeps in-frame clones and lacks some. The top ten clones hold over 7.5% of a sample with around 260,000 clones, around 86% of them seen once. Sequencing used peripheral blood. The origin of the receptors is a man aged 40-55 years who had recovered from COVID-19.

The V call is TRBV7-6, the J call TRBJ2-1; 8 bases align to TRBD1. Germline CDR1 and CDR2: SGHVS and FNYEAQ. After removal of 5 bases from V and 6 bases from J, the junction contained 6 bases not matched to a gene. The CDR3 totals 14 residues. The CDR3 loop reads CASSPIGQGNEQFF. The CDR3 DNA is TGTGCCAGCAGCCCGATAGGACAGGGCAATGAGCAGTTCTTC.

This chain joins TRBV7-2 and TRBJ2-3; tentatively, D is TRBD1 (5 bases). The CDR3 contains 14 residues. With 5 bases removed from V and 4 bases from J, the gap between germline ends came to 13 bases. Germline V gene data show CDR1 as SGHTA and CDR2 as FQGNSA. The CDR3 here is CASSHIDRADTQYF. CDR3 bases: TGTGCCAGCAGCCATATAGACAGAGCAGATACGCAGTATTTT.

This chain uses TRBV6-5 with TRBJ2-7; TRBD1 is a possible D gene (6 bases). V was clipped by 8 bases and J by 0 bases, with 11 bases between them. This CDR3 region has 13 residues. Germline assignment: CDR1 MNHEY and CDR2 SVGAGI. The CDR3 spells CASVQGISYEQYF. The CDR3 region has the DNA TGTGCCAGCGTGCAGGGGATCTCCTACGAGCAGTACTTC.

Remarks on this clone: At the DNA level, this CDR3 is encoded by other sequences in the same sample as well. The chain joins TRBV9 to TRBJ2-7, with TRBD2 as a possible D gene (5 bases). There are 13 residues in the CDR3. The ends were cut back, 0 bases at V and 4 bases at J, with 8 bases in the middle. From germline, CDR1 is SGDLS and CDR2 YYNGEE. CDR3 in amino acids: CASSVGTSYEQYF. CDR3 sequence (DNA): TGTGCCAGCAGCGTAGGGACTTCTTACGAGCAGTACTTC.

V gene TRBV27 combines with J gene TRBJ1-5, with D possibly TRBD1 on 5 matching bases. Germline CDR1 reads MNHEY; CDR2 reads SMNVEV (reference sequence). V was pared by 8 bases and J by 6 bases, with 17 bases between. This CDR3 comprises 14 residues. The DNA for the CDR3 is TGTGCCAGCTCATTCTTTAGGGGTTTTCAGCCCCAGCATTTT. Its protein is CASSFFRGFQPQHF.

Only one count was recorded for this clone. The CDR3 spells CASSLQLAGGTNEQFF. CDR3 nucleotide sequence: TGTGCCAGCAGCTTGCAGCTAGCGGGGGGAACCAATGAGCAGTTCTTC. The chain is built from TRBV5-4 and TRBJ2-1; the match to TRBD2 covers 11 bases. The CDR3 contains 16 residues. The germline V gene has CDR1 SGHNT and CDR2 YYREEE (reference sequence). V gave up 1 base and J gave up 6 bases; unmatched junction bases: 6.

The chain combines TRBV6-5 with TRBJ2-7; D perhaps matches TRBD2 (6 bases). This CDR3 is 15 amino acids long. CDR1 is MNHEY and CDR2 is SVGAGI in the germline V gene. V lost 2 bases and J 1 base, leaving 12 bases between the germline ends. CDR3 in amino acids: CASSYAAGSSYEQYF. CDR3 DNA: TGTGCCAGCAGTTACGCTGCGGGGAGTTCCTACGAGCAGTACTTC.

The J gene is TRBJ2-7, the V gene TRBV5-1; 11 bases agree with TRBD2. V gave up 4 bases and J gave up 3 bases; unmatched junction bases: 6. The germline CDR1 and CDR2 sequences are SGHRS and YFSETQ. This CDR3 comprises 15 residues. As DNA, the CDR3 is TGCGCCAGCAGCCCGGAGACTAGCGGGGTCTACGAGCAGTACTTC. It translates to CASSPETSGVYEQYF.

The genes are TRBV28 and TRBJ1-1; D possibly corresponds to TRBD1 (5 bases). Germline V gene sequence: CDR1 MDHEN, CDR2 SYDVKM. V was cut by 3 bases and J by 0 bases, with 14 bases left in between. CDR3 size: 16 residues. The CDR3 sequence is CASSLNTGIMNTEAFF. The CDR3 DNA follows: TGTGCCAGCAGTTTGAATACAGGTATCATGAACACTGAAGCTTTCTTT.

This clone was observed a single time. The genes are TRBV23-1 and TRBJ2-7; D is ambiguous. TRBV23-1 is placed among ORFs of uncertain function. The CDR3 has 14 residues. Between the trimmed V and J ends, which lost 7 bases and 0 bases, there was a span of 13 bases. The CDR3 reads CASTPRLFSYEQYF. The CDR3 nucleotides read TGCGCCAGCACTCCCAGACTCTTCTCCTACGAGCAGTACTTC.

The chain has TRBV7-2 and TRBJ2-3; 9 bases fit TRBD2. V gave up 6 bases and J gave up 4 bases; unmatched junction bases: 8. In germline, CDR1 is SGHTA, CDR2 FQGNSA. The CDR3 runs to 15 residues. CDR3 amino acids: CASSTAGGPPDTQYF. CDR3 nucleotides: TGTGCCAGCAGTACCGCGGGGGGGCCGCCAGATACGCAGTATTTT.

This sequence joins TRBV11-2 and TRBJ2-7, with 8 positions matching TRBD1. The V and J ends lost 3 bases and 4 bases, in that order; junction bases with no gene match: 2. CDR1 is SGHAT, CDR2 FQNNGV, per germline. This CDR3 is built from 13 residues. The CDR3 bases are TGTGCCAGCAGCTTCAGACAGGGGTACGAGCAGTACTTC. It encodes CASSFRQGYEQYF.

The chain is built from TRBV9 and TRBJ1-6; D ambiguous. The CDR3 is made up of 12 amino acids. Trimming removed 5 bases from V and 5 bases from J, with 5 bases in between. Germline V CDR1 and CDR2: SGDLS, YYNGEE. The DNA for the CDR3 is TGTGCCAGCAGGTCGGATAATTCACCCCTCCACTTT. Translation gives CASRSDNSPLHF.

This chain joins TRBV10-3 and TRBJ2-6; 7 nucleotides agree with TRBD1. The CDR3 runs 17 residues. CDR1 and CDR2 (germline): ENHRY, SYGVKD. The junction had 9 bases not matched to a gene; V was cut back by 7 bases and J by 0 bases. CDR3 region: CAIKRQGTLSGANVLTF. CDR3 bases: TGTGCCATCAAGCGACAGGGAACCCTCTCTGGGGCCAACGTCCTGACTTTC.

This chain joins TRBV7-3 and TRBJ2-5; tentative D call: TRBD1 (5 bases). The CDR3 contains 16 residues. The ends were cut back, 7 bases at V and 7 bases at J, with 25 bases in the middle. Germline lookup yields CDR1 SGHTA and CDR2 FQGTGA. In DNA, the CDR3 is TGTGCCAGCACCACCCGGCAGGGATATTTTTTGGGGACCCAGTACTTC. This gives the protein CASTTRQGYFLGTQYF.

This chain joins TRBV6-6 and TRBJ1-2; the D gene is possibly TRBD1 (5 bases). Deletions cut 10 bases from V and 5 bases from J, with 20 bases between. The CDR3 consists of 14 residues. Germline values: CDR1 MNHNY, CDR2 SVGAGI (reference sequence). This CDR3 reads CATVGGQLGYGYTF. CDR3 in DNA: TGTGCCACCGTGGGGGGTCAACTAGGATATGGCTACACCTTC.

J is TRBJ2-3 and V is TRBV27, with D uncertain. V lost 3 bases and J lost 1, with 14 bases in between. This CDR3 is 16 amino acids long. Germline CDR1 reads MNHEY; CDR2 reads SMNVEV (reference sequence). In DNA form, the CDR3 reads TGTGCCAGCAGTTTTTACCGCGGCCCCGGCACAGATACGCAGTATTTT. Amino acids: CASSFYRGPGTDTQYF.